This TCR beta chain was recorded in a study of blood T cell repertoires in COVID-19. Study information: Acute-phase and convalescent COVID-19 samples originated in the United States, Italy and Spain. From T cells, B-cell-depleted T cells, or PBMCs came the material, which was cDNA or gDNA.

Source study methods: Amplification of reference gene primers provided the estimated nucleated cell counts. The data were produced by immunoSEQ multiplex PCR, yet TCRdb's version contains in-frame clones alone and is incomplete. The D gene and trimming were derived from the DNA, and the V and J assignments and clone size from that table. The data contain roughly 250,000 clones, 70% to 90% of them singletons. Resolution of symptoms, clearance, or two negative PCRs was present in recovered Cohort 3 donors. Trimming pared 5 bases from V and 4 bases from J, leaving 8 bases between. Germline V gene data show CDR1 as SEHNR and CDR2 as FQNEAQ (reference sequence). The CDR3 contains 12 residues.

The receptor comes from a woman aged 45-59 years who had recovered from COVID-19. The sample consisted of PBMCs or T cells enriched from blood (not recorded which). This chain uses TRBV7-9 with TRBJ1-2; D uncertain. The CDR3 is CASSPSGYGYTF. CDR3 in DNA: TGTGCCAGCAGCCCCTCGGGCTATGGCTACACCTTC. The entire variable domain, with the rest obtained from reference TRBV7-9 and TRBJ1-2, is as follows: DTGVSQNPRHKITKRGQNVTFRCDPISEHNRLYWYRQTLGQGPEFLTYFQNEAQLEKSRLLSDRFSAERPKGSFSTLEIQRTEQGDSAMYLCASSPSGYGYTFGSGTRLTVV.